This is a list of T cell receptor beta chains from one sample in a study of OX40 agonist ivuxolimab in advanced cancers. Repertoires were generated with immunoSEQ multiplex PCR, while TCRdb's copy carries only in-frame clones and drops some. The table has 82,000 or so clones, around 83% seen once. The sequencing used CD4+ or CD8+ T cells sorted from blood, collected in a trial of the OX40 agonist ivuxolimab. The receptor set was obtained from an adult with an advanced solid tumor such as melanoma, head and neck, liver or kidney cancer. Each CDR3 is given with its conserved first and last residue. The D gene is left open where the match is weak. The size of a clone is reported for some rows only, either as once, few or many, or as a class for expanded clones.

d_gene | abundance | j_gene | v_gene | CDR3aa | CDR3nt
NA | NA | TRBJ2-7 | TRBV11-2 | CASSSQQGPYEQYF | TGTGCCAGCAGCTCTCAACAGGGCCCCTACGAGCAGTACTTC
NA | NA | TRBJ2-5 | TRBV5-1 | CASSFPGSEETQYF | TGCGCCAGCAGCTTCCCAGGCTCAGAGGAGACCCAGTACTTC
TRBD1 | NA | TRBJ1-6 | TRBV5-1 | CASSQAPTGGNSPLHF | TGCGCCAGCAGCCAGGCACCCACAGGGGGAAATTCACCCCTCCACTTT
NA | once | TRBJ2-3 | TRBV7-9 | CASSLSPNPTDTQYF | TGTGCCAGCAGCCTGAGTCCAAACCCCACAGATACGCAGTATTTT
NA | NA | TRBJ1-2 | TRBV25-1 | CASSGSSGRDNYGYTF | TGTGCCAGCAGTGGATCTTCCGGCCGAGATAACTATGGCTACACCTTC
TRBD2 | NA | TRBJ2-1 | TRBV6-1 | CASKIAGGYNEQFF | TGTGCCAGCAAGATAGCGGGGGGATACAATGAGCAGTTCTTC
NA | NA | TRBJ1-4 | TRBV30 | CAWSSFRATNEKLFF | TGTGCCTGGAGTTCGTTTAGAGCAACTAATGAAAAACTGTTTTTT
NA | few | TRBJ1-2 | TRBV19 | CASRNPLTGYGYTF | TGTGCCAGTAGAAACCCTTTGACAGGCTATGGCTACACCTTC
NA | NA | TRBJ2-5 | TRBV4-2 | CASSPTGGQETQYF | TGTGCCAGCAGCCCCACTGGCGGCCAAGAGACCCAGTACTTC
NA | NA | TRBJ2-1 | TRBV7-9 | CASSLDRARGGEQFF | TGTGCCAGCAGCTTAGATCGAGCAAGGGGCGGTGAGCAGTTCTTC
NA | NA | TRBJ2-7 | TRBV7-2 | CASSLENYEQYF | TGTGCCAGCAGCTTAGAGAACTACGAGCAGTACTTC